Described below is a single T cell receptor (beta chain) sequence and its context. Its antigen is still unknown. At baseline, cycle 4 day 1, and cycle 7 day 1, blood was sampled. This specimen comes from a study of OX40 agonist ivuxolimab in advanced cancers. This table comes from immunoSEQ multiplex PCR, and its TCRdb copy is limited to in-frame clones, with some not included. Among 36,000 or so clones listed, roughly three quarters were seen once. The V end was cut by 1 base, the J end by 2 bases, with 14 bases between. The CDR3 runs to 16 residues. Per the germline V gene, CDR1 is MNHEY and CDR2 is SMNVEV (reference sequence). The study, taken as a whole, reports: Which antigen the expanded peripheral T cells recognized is unknown.

V gene TRBV27 combines with J gene TRBJ1-2; D is possibly TRBD1 (6 bases). Sequences were derived from CD4+ or CD8+ T cells sorted from blood, sampled in a trial of the OX40 agonist ivuxolimab. This clonotype originated in an adult with an advanced solid tumor such as melanoma, head and neck, liver or kidney cancer. CDR3 sequence: CASSLFGGGRNYGYTF. DNA of the CDR3: TGTGCCAGCAGTTTATTCGGGGGGGGCCGGAACTATGGCTACACCTTC.